This TCR beta chain was found in a study of T cells after yellow fever vaccination (dated by TCRdb to the late 2010s). Turning to the overall study: The SMART-Seq v4 Ultra Low Input RNA kit was used to prepare libraries from fractions with low cell numbers. Two healthy male donors, one aged 18 to 29 and one aged 30 to 40 years, made up the cohort. Bulk PBMC replicates and cell subsets were isolated from blood drawn at multiple timepoints before and after both primary and secondary immunization. To track T-cell clones before and after primary and booster YFV17D yellow fever vaccination, bulk TCR alpha and beta repertoires were sequenced longitudinally.

Overall study results and their limits: The secondary T-cell response was weaker than the primary response but faster, peaking on day 5 instead of day 15. A small fraction of clonotypes showed up in both the CD4 and CD8 compartments, probably as a result of convergent recombination. Computational filtering was required because FACS-sorted repertoires could contain abundant contaminating clonotypes from the bulk population. Only two donors were included in the study, so the extent to which the findings can be generalized is limited. Most clones expanded after primary vaccination (96% of CD4 and over 80% of CD8) were re-detected after the booster, suggesting that broad memory maintenance occurred.

Note on this clonotype: Which antigen it targets is not known. Base qualities were left out, and no much larger clone turns up one base away.

Sequencer: Illumina NovaSeq 6000. TCR cDNA was synthesized by 5'RACE template switching, which introduced a universal primer site and unique molecular identifiers. Priming for cDNA synthesis came from both the TCR alpha and TCR beta constant segments. Libraries were amplified in two PCR steps, with sample barcodes and sequencing adapters added in the second step. Sequencing of the libraries was done on either Illumina HiSeq 2500 (2x100 bp) or NovaSeq (2x150 bp). The paper's processing steps were these. Reads were demultiplexed and collapsed into UMI consensus sequences with MIGEC, and V(D)J alignment was performed with MiXCR. Vaccine-responding clonotypes were defined with edgeR using replicate PBMC samples, requiring FDR below 0.01 and a log2 fold change above 5 up to day 15. CD4 or CD8 identity was assigned to each bulk clonotype according to whether the clonotype was present at higher abundance in the sequenced CD4 repertoire or the sequenced CD8 repertoire. TCRdb passed the public sequencing reads through fastp at Q25 and MiXCR, retaining productive beta sequences. Rows merge per CDR3 protein into single entries with the most common DNA and genes. The V and J calls reflect TCRdb's pipeline rather than the authors' work. This sample gives some 400,000 distinct CDR3 sequences in total; roughly a sixth of them show up just once. Of the sample, around 17% falls within the top ten clones.

The meaning of the sample's treatment or condition label: live attenuated yellow fever vaccine strain. At every blood-draw timepoint, two biological replicates of bulk PBMCs were collected. A standard Ficoll-Paque protocol was used to isolate PBMCs from peripheral blood. RNA was extracted with TriZol from bulk PBMCs, CD4 and CD8 fractions, and dextramer-positive and dextramer-negative fractions. The CDR1 and CDR2 encoded by the germline V gene (reference sequence) are DFQATT and SNEGSKA. The CDR3 has 12 amino acids, counting the end cysteine and phenylalanine. The CDR3 DNA has 36 bases and is translated from base 1. After removal of 5 bases from V and 4 bases from J, the junction retains 2 bases not matched to a gene.

The rearranged segments are TRBV20-1 and TRBJ2-1; TRBD1 matches 7 bases in the middle. The receptor was derived from a man younger than 30 who received the YFV17D yellow fever vaccine. This specimen consisted of PBMCs, obtained before the yellow fever booster vaccination. The nucleotides read TGCAGTGCTGAACAGGGGTACAATGAGCAGTTCTTC. Its amino acids are CSAEQGYNEQFF.